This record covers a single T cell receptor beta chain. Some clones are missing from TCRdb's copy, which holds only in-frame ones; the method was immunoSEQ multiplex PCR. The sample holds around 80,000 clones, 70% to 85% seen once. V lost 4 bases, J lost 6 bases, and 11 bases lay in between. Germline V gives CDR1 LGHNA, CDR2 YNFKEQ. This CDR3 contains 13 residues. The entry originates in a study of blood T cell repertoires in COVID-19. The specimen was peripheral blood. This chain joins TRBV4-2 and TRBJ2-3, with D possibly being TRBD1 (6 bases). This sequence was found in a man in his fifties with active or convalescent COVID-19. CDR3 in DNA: TGTGCCAGCAGCCGGCAGGGGACCGATACGCAGTATTTT. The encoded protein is CASSRQGTDTQYF.